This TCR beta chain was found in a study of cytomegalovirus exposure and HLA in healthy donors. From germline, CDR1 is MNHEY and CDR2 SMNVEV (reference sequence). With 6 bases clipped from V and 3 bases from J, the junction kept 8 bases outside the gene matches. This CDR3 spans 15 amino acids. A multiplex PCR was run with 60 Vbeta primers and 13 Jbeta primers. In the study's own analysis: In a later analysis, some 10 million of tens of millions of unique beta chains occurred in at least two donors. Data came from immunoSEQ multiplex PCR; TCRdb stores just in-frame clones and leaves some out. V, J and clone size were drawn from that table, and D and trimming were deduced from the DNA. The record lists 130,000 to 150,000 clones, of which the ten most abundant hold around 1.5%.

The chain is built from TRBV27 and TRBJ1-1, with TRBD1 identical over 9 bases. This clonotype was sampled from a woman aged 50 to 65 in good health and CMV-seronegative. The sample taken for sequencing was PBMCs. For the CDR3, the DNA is TGTGCCAGCAGCCCCGGGACAGGGTGGGACACTGAAGCTTTCTTT. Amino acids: CASSPGTGWDTEAFF.